What follows describes a single T cell receptor (beta chain). The same CDR3 arises from other DNA sequences in this sample as well. The data were obtained in a study of blood T cell repertoires in COVID-19. Study information: Donors in the United States, Italy and Spain gave samples during acute or convalescent COVID-19. PBMCs, B-cell-depleted T cells, or T cells were the source of the cDNA or gDNA that made up the material.

Original data processing: Amplification of reference gene primers was used by the study to estimate nucleated cell counts. Only in-frame clones appear in the TCRdb table, and some are missing; sequencing was by immunoSEQ multiplex PCR. V and J calls and clone size are as listed in that table; D and trimming were resolved from the DNA. The table shows more than 200,000 clones, with around 85% occurring only once. Trimming took off 0 bases at V and 4 bases at J, with 8 bases between the two ends. Germline V gives CDR1 SGDLS, CDR2 YYNGEE. The CDR3 is made up of 14 amino acids. Material for sequencing was peripheral blood. The TCR sequence derives from a man in his forties with acute or convalescent COVID-19. V is TRBV9 and J is TRBJ2-1; tentatively, D is TRBD1 (6 bases). CDR3 region: CASSVVQGYNEQFF. In DNA form, the CDR3 reads TGTGCCAGCAGCGTAGTCCAGGGGTACAATGAGCAGTTCTTC.